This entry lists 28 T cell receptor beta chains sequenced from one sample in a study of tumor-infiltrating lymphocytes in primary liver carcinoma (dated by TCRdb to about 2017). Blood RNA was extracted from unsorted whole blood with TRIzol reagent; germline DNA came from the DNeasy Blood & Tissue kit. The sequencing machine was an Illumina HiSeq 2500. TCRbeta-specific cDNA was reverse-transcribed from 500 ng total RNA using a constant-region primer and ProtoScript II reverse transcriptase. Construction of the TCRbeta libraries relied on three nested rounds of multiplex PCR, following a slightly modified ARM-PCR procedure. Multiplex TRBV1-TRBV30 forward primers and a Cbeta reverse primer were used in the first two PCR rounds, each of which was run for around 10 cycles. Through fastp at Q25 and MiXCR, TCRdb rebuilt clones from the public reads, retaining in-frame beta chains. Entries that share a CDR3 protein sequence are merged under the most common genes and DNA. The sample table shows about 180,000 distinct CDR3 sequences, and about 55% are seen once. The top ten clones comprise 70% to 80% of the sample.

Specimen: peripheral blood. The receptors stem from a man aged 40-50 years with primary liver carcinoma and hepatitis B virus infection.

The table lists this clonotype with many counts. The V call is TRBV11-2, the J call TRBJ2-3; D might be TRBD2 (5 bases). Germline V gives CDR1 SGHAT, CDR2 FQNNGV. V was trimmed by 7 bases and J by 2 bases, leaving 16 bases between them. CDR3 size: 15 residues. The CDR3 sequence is CASTHLGGLTDTQYF. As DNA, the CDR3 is TGTGCCAGCACTCATCTCGGCGGACTCACAGATACGCAGTATTTT.

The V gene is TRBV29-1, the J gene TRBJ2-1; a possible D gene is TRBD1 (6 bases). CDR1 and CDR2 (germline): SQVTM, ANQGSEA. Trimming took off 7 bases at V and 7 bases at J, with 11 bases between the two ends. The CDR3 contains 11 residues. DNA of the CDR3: TGCAGCGACATACAGGGAAATGAGCAGTTCTTC. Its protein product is CSDIQGNEQFF.

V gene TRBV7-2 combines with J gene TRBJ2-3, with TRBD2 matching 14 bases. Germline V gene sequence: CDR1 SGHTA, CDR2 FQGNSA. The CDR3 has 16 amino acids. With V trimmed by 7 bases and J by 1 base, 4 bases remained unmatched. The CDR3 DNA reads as TGTGCCAGCAATCGACTAGCGGGAGGGGGCACAGATACGCAGTATTTT. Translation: CASNRLAGGGTDTQYF.

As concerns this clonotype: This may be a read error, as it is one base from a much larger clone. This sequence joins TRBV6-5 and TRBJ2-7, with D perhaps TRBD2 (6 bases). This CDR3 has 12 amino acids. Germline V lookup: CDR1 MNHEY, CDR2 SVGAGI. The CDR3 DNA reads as TGTGCCAGCACTGGGGGGATAGGGGAGCAGTGCTTC. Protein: CASTGGIGEQCF.

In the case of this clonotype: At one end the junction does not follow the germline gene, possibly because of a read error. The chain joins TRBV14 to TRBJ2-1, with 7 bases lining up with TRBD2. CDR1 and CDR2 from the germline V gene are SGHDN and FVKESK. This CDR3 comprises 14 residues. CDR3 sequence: CVSGWREPYNEQFF. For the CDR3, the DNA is TGTGTCAGCGGTTGGCGGGAGCCATACAATGAGCAGTTCTTC. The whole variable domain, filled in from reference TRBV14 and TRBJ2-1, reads EAGVTQFPSHSVIEKGQTVTLRCDPISGHDNLYWYRRVMGKEIKFLLHFVKESKQDESGMPNNRFLAERTGGTYSTLKVQPAELEDSGVYFCVSGWREPYNEQFFGPGTRLTVL.

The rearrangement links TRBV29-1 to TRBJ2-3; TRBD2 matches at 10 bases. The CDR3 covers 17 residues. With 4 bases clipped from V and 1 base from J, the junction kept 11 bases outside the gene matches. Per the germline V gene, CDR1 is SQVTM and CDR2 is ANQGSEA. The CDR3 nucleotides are TGCAGCGTTGGGATCGGCGCCAGCGGGAGGGGCACAGATACGCAGTATTTT. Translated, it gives CSVGIGASGRGTDTQYF.

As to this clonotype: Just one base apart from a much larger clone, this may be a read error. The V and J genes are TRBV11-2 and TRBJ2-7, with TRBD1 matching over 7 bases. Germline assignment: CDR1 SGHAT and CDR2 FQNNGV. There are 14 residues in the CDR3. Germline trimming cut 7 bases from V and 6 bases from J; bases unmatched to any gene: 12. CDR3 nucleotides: TGTGCCAGCATTGCAGGGGGATACTCCCTCGAGCAGTACTTC. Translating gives CASIAGGYSLEQYF.

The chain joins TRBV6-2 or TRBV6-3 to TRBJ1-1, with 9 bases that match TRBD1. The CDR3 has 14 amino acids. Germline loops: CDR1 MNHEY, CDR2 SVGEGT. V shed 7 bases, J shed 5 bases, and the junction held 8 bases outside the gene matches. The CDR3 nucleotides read TGTGCCAGCACCCTAGACAGGGGGACGACTGAAGCTTTCTTT. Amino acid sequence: CASTLDRGTTEAFF.

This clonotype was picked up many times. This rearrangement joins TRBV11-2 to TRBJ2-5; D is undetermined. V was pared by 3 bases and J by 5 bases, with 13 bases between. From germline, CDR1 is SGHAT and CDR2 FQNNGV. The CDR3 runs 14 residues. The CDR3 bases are TGTGCCAGCAGCTTTTCGTCGGTTTCGGAGACCCAGTACTTC. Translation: CASSFSSVSETQYF.

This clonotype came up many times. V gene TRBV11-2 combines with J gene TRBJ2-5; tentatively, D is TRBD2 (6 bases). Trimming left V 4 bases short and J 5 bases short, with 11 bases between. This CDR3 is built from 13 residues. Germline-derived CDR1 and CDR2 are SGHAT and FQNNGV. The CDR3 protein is CASSSRSGETQYF. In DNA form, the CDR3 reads TGTGCCAGCAGCTCCAGGAGCGGGGAGACCCAGTACTTC.

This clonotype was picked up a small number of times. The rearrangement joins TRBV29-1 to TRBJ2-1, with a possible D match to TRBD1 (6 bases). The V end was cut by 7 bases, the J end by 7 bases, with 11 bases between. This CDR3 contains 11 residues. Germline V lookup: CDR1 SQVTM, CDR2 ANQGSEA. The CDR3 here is CSDLRGNEQFF. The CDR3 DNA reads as TGCAGCGACCTAAGGGGGAATGAGCAGTTCTTC.

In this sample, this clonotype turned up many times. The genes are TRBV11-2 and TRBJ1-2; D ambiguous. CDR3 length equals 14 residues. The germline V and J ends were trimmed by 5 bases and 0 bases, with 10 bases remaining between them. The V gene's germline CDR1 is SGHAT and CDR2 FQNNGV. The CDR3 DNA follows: TGTGCCAGCAGCGCCTCGGTTGCTAACTATGGCTACACCTTC. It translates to CASSASVANYGYTF.

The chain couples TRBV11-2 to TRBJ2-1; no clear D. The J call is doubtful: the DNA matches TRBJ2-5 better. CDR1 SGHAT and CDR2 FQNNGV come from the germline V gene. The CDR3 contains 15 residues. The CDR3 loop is CASSAVLMHQETQYF. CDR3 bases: TGTGCCAGCAGCGCCGTACTAATGCACCAAGAGACCCAGTACTTC.

In DNA form, the CDR3 reads TGCGCCAGCAGCCGGACTCTAGCGGGAGCACAAGAGACCCAGTACTTC. Its translation is CASSRTLAGAQETQYF. The V call is TRBV5-1, the J call TRBJ2-5; 10 positions match TRBD2. The germline gives CDR1 SGHRS, CDR2 YFSETQ. The V gene end was trimmed by 4 bases and the J gene end by 2 bases; junction bases not matched to a gene: 8. The CDR3 sequence is 16 residues long.

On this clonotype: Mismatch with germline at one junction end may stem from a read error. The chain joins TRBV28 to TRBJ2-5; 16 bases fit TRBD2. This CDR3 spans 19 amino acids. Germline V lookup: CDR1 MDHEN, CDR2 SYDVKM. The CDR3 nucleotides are TGTGCCAGCAGTTTAGAGGGGACTAGCGGGAGGGCCCACCAAGAGACCAAGTACTTC. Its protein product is CASSLEGTSGRAHQETKYF.

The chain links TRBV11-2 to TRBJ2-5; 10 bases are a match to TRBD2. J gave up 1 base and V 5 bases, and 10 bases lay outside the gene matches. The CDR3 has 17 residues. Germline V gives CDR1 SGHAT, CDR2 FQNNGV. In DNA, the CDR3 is TGTGCCAGCAGCCCCTGGGGCAGGACTAGCGGCCAAGAGACCCAGTACTTC. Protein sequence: CASSPWGRTSGQETQYF.

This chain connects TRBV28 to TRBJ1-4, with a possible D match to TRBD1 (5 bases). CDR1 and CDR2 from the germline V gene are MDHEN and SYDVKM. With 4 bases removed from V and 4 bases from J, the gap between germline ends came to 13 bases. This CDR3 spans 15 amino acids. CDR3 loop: CASSSRDGDNEKLFF. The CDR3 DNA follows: TGTGCCAGCAGTTCCCGGGACGGAGATAATGAAAAACTGTTTTTT. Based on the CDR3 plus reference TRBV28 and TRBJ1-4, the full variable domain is DVKVTQSSRYLVKRTGEKVFLECVQDMDHENMFWYRQDPGLGLRLIYFSYDVKMKEKGDIPEGYSVSREKKERFSLILESASTNQTSMYLCASSSRDGDNEKLFFGSGTQLSVL.

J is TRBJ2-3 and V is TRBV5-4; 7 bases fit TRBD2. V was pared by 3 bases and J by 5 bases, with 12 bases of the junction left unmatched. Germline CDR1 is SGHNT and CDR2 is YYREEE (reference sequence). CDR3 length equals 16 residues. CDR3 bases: TGTGCCAGCAGCTCGGACTTGGCGGGAGATGGAGATACGCAGTATTTT. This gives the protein CASSSDLAGDGDTQYF.

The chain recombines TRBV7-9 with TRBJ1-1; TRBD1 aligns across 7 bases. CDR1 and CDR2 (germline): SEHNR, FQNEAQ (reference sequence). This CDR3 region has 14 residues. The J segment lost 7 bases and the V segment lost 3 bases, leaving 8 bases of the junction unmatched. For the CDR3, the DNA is TGTGCCAGCAGCTTGGGGCAGGGGGATCGTGAAGCTTTCTTT. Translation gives CASSLGQGDREAFF.

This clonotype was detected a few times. The CDR3 reads CASSGILSDSYEQYF. CDR3 sequence (DNA): TGTGCCAGCAGTGGAATTCTTTCAGACTCCTACGAGCAGTACTTC. The chain joins TRBV6-2 or TRBV6-3 to TRBJ2-7, with no clear D. CDR3 size: 15 residues. CDR1 is MNHEY and CDR2 is SVGEGT in the germline V gene. Trimming stripped 5 bases from V and 0 bases from J, with 14 bases between.

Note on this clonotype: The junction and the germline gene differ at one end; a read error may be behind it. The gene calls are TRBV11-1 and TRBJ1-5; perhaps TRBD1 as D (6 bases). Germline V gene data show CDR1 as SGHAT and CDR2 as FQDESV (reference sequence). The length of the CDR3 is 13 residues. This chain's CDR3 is CASSAEKGQPQHF. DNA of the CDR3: TGTGCCAGCAGCGCGGAGAAAGGACAGCCCCAGCATTTC.

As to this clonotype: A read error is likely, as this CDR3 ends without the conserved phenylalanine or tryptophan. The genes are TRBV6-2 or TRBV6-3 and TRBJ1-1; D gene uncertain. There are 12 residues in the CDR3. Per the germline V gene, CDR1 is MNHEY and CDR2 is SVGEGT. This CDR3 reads CAGSLTATEAFY. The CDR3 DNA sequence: TGTGCCGGCAGTTTGACGGCCACTGAAGCTTTCTAT.

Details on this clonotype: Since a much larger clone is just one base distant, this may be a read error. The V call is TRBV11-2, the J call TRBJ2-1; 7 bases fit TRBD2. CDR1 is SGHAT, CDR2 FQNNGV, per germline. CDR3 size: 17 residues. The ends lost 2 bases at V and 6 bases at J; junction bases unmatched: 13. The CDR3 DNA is TGTGCCAGCAGCTTACATAAGACGGCGGGAGCGCCCAATGAGCAGTTCTTC. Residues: CASSLHKTAGAPNEQFF.

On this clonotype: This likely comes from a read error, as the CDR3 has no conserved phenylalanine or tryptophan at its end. CDR3 protein: CSVGADTQYS. The CDR3 DNA reads TGCAGCGTAGGGGCGGATACGCAGTATTCT. This rearrangement joins TRBV29-1 to TRBJ2-3; maybe TRBD1 (5 bases). Trimming cost V 6 bases and J 6 bases, with 7 bases left between them. Germline CDR1 SQVTM, CDR2 ANQGSEA. The CDR3 covers 10 residues.

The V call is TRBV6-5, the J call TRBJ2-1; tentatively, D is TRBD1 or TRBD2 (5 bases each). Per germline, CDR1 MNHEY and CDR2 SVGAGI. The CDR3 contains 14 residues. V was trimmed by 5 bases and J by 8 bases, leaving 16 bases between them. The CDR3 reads CASSELDGADEQFF. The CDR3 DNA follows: TGTGCCAGCAGTGAACTGGACGGGGCCGATGAGCAGTTCTTC.

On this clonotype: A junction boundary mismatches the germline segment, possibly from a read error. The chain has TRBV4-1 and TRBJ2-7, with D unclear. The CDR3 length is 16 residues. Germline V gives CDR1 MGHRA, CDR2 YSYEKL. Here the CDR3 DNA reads TGCGCCAGCAGCCAAGAAGCTGGCAGCCTTTCCTACGAGCAGCACTTC. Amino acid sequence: CASSQEAGSLSYEQHF.

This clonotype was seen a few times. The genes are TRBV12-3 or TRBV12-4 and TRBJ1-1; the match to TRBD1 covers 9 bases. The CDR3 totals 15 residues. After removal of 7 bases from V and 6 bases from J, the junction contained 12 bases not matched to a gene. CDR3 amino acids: CASNRHRGLGSEAFF. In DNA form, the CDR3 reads TGTGCCAGCAACAGACACAGGGGGCTTGGATCTGAAGCTTTCTTT.

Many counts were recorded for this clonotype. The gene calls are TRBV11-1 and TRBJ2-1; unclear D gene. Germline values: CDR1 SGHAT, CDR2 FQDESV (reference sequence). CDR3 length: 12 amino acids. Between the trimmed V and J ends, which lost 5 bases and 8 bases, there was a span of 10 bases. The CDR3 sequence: CASSPLEDEQFF. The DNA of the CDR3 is TGTGCCAGCAGCCCGTTAGAGGATGAGCAGTTCTTC.